Listed below are T cell receptor beta chains from one sample, sequenced in a study of blood T cell repertoires in COVID-19. Produced via immunoSEQ multiplex PCR; TCRdb's table is partial and in-frame only. The data contain a few hundred thousand clones, around 82% of them seen just once; the ten biggest clones take up 8% to 9.5%. What was sequenced was peripheral blood. The receptor set was obtained from a human donor in a cohort sampled during active COVID-19. CDR3s include the opening cysteine and the closing phenylalanine or tryptophan. The order of the fields is clone size, V gene, J gene, D gene, CDR3 DNA, CDR3 protein. A D gene is named only where the DNA matches it firmly. Clone size is not always given. Where it is, it says once, few, many or a class for expanded clones.

once	TRBV2	TRBJ2-1	NA	TGTGCCAGCAGTGAGAATAGCGGAGGGCTTTCCTACAATGAGCAGTTCTTC	CASSENSGGLSYNEQFF
NA	TRBV18	TRBJ1-5	NA	TGTGCCAGCTCAATGACAGTAGGTCAGCCCCAGCATTTT	CASSMTVGQPQHF
few	TRBV13	TRBJ2-5	TRBD2	TGTGCCAGCAGCTCTCGACTAGCGGGAGAGACCCAGTACTTC	CASSSRLAGETQYF
NA	TRBV4-3	TRBJ2-2	NA	TGCGCCAGCAGCCAAGACTCAGGGCCCGGGGAGCTGTTTTTT	CASSQDSGPGELFF
NA	TRBV6-1	TRBJ2-7	NA	TGTGCCAGCAGTGAAGCAAAGGGTAACAGGGACGAGCAGTACTTC	CASSEAKGNRDEQYF
medium-sized	TRBV11-2	TRBJ1-2	TRBD1	TGTGCCAGCAGCCTCCAGGGGGCTGGCGGCTACACCTTC	CASSLQGAGGYTF
NA	TRBV2	TRBJ1-1	TRBD1	TGTGCCAGCAGTGATCAGGGGGACAGTGAAGCTTTCTTT	CASSDQGDSEAFF
NA	TRBV11-2	TRBJ2-1	TRBD2	TGTGCCAGCAGCTTAGAGCGGGGGACCTACAATGAGCAGTTCTTC	CASSLERGTYNEQFF
NA	TRBV7-2	TRBJ1-5	TRBD1	TGTGCCAGCAGCAGGGGGGACAGAAGCAATCAGCCCCAGCATTTT	CASSRGDRSNQPQHF
few	TRBV27	TRBJ1-2	NA	TGTGCCAGCAGTTTGGGTCGGGGAAACTATGGCTACACCTTC	CASSLGRGNYGYTF
NA	TRBV5-1	TRBJ2-3	NA	TGCGCCAGCAGCTTGGAAGCGGACACAGATACGCAGTATTTT	CASSLEADTDTQYF
once	TRBV18	TRBJ2-7	TRBD2	TGTGCCAGCTCACCTGTCCGGACTAGCGGGGTTGAGCAGTACTTC	CASSPVRTSGVEQYF
once	TRBV7-8	TRBJ2-5	NA	TGTGCCAGCAGCTTAGACGGAGGTCGCCAAGAGACCCAGTACTTC	CASSLDGGRQETQYF
once	TRBV19	TRBJ2-3	NA	TGTGCCAGTAGTATAGGGGACATATACACAGATACGCAGTATTTT	CASSIGDIYTDTQYF
NA	TRBV28	TRBJ2-1	TRBD2	TGTGCCAGCCAAGCTCCGGGACTAGCGGGGGGAGGTAATGAGCAGTTCTTC	CASQAPGLAGGGNEQFF
NA	TRBV7-2	TRBJ2-5	NA	TGTGCCAGCAGCTTAGCGGGGCCCCAAGAGACCCAGTACTTC	CASSLAGPQETQYF
once	TRBV7-8	TRBJ1-4	TRBD1	TGTGCCAGCAGCTTAGCAAGGTTTCAGGGGGGTCATGAAAAACTGTTTTTT	CASSLARFQGGHEKLFF
NA	TRBV11-3	TRBJ2-1	TRBD2	TGTGCCAGCAGCCCCGGGACTAGCGGGAGTGAAGAGCAGTTCTTC	CASSPGTSGSEEQFF
NA	TRBV7-2	TRBJ2-7	NA	TGTGCCAGCAGCCCACGGGTAGGCCACGAGCAGTACTTC	CASSPRVGHEQYF
NA	TRBV5-4	TRBJ2-1	NA	TGTGCCAGCAGCTTGGTCGGGTGGGAGCAGTTCTTC	CASSLVGWEQFF
NA	TRBV24-1	TRBJ2-1	TRBD1	TGTGCCACCAGTGATCCGGGACAGGACCACAATGAGCAGTTCTTC	CATSDPGQDHNEQFF
few	TRBV10-2	TRBJ2-7	NA	TGCGCCAGCAGCCTTCGGGGCCGGGACTCGATTCGGGGATTCTACGAGCAGTACTTC	CASSLRGRDSIRGFYEQYF
NA	TRBV7-2	TRBJ1-6	NA	TGTGCCAGCAGCTTAGATACGCCGAGCACCCTCCACTTT	CASSLDTPSTLHF
NA	TRBV5-6	TRBJ2-5	NA	TGTGCCAGCAGCGGTCGGGGGGCCCAAGAGACCCAGTACTTC	CASSGRGAQETQYF
NA	TRBV27	TRBJ2-3	NA	TGTGCCAGCAGTTCATTGGGGGGAGGCACAGATACGCAGTATTTT	CASSSLGGGTDTQYF
few	TRBV5-5	TRBJ2-3	TRBD2	TGTGCCAGCAGCTTTGGGAGGGGAGATACGCAGTATTTT	CASSFGRGDTQYF
NA	TRBV18	TRBJ1-2	TRBD1	TGTGCCAGCTCAACAGGGGTGAACTATGGCTACACCTTC	CASSTGVNYGYTF
NA	TRBV10-1	TRBJ2-1	NA	TGCGCCAGCAGTGCGGTAACCTACAATGAGCAGTTCTTC	CASSAVTYNEQFF
NA	TRBV24-1	TRBJ2-3	NA	TGTGCCACCAGTGGAGCCGCCACAGATACGCAGTATTTT	CATSGAATDTQYF
NA	TRBV20-1	TRBJ1-1	TRBD1	TGCAGTGCTAGTGGCCTGCCGGGACAGAAAGCTTTCTTT	CSASGLPGQKAFF
NA	TRBV15	TRBJ2-7	TRBD2	TGTGCCACCGCGGTGGGGGGGGTTTCGTACGAGCAGTACTTC	CATAVGGVSYEQYF
NA	TRBV6-1	TRBJ1-5	TRBD1	TGTGCCAGCAGTGAAGATGGGACAGGGGGCTATCAGCCCCAGCATTTT	CASSEDGTGGYQPQHF
NA	TRBV5-1	TRBJ1-1	TRBD1	TGCGCCAGCAGCTTTGGTCTTCGGGGCGGACAGGGAACTGAAGCTTTCTTT	CASSFGLRGGQGTEAFF
NA	TRBV28	TRBJ2-3	TRBD1	TGTGCCAGCAGGGGACAGGGTACAGGGTACACAGATACGCAGTATTTT	CASRGQGTGYTDTQYF
few	TRBV5-5	TRBJ2-7	TRBD2	TGTGCCAGCAGCTTGGCCGGCGGGGAGGGTTCCGAGCAGTACTTC	CASSLAGGEGSEQYF
NA	TRBV4-2	TRBJ2-3	TRBD2	TGTGCCAGCAGCTCACTAGCGGGAGTTGAAGATACGCAGTATTTT	CASSSLAGVEDTQYF
NA	TRBV6-2/TRBV6-3	TRBJ2-5	NA	TGTGCCAGCAGTTACCGATCCCAGTTGACCCAGTACTTC	CASSYRSQLTQYF
NA	TRBV5-1	TRBJ1-3	NA	TGCGCCAGCAGCTTGTCGGGACAAATAGCCGGAAACACCATATATTTT	CASSLSGQIAGNTIYF
NA	TRBV4-1	TRBJ1-1	NA	TGCGCCAGCAGCCAAGCCCCAGGGTTGTTAGGTGGAGCTTTCTTT	CASSQAPGLLGGAFF